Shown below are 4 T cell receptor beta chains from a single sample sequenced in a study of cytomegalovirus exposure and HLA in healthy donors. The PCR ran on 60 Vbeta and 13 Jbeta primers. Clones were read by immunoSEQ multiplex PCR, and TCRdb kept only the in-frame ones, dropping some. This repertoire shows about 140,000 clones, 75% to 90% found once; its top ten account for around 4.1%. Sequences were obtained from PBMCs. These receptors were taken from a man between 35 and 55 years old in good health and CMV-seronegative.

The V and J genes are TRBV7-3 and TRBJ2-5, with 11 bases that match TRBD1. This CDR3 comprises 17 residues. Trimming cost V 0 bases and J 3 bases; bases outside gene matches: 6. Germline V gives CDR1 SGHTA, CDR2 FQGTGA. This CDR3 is CASSLTFGQGAEETQYF. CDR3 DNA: TGTGCCAGCAGCTTAACTTTCGGACAGGGGGCGGAAGAGACCCAGTACTTC.

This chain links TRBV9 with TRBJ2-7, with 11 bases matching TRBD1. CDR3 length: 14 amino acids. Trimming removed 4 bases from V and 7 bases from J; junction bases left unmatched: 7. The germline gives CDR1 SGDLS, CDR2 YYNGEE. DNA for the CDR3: TGTGCCAGCAGCCCCGGACAGGGGGCTGGGGAGCAGTACTTC. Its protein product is CASSPGQGAGEQYF.

The CDR3 spells CASSLGYSTDTQYF. CDR3 bases: TGTGCCAGCAGCTTAGGCTACAGCACAGATACGCAGTATTTT. The J gene is TRBJ2-3, the V gene TRBV11-2; D gene uncertain. V lost 1 base and J lost 0, with 5 bases in between. This CDR3 has 14 residues. Germline loops: CDR1 SGHAT, CDR2 FQNNGV.

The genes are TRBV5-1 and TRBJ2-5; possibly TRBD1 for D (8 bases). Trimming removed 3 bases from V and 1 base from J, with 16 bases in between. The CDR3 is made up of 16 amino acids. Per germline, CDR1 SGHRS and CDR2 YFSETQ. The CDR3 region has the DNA TGCGCCAGCAGCTCAGGGGGCGGGGGCGGCCAAGAGACCCAGTACTTC. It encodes CASSSGGGGGQETQYF.